This note documents a single TCR beta chain sequence. Which antigen it targets is not known. Base qualities are not provided; no much larger clone lies one nucleotide away. All donors were healthy Caucasians. The twin cohort consisted of three pairs of female monozygotic twins, all aged roughly 18 to 30 years. CD4+ and CD8+ T cell populations were isolated with positive isolation kits from Invitrogen. The entry originates in a study of identical twins (dated by TCRdb to about 2016). Looking at the study overall: To test whether fetal clonotypes persist, the study used deep sequencing on TCR alpha and beta repertoires from monozygotic twins, unrelated adults of various ages, and cord blood. Replicate twin experiments were performed at different times using different library preparation protocols to rule out contamination. Study-wide conclusions, independent of this receptor: Fewer insertions were carried by abundant cord blood beta clonotypes; a weaker similar trend was observed in young adult naive repertoires, while no such trend was observed in memory repertoires. Zero-insertion analyses could be partly confounded by invariant T cells such as MAIT and iNKT, although diverse VJ usage argued against such confounding for most clonotypes. Because the same donors could not be followed over many years, conclusions were based on cross-sectional statistical analysis. Excess twin sharing in beta out-of-frame sequences was weaker because fewer shared sequences lowered the signal-to-noise ratio. In monozygotic twins, out-of-frame TCR alpha sharing was systematically underestimated by recombination models, although the models agreed with sharing between unrelated individuals. Compared with coincidental sharing between unrelated individuals, out-of-frame TCR alpha sequences shared between twins showed an excess of sequences with low generation probability.

The germline V gene sets CDR1 to SGHVS and CDR2 to FQNEAQ. CDR3 length: 14 amino acids, cysteine to phenylalanine. Just CDR3 DNA is preserved here, 42 bases in frame from base 1. The V and J ends are trimmed by 0 bases and 7 bases, leaving 12 bases between them. The library was prepared using 5' RACE. The data were produced on an Illumina HiSeq 2000. A universal primer binding site was introduced by template switching, and a unique molecular identifier was present in the final cDNA, enabling accurate counting of TCR cDNA molecules. First-strand cDNA for TCR alpha and beta chains was synthesized from specific primers in the conserved constant-segment region. To control for contamination, every cDNA library carried two barcodes: a SMART-Mk sample barcode plus Illumina barcodes. TruSeq adapter sequences, together with Illumina sample barcodes, were added in two successive PCR steps. TCR alpha and beta cDNA libraries were sequenced on the Illumina HiSeq platform with custom primers. The paper's data handling went like this. Unique molecular identifiers were extracted from raw reads with MiGEC, and CDR3 positions were determined with MiXCR. For each individual, recombination models were inferred using an EM algorithm with the repgenHMM and IGoR tools. Shared clonotype analysis was performed with the tcR package in R, normalizing sharing by the product of cloneset sizes. Out-of-frame nonproductive sequences were analyzed to study raw recombination free of thymic and clonal selection effects. TCRdb reworked the public reads: Q25 trimming with fastp, MiXCR clone assembly, productive beta chains retained. Duplicate CDR3 protein sequences are folded into a single record with the most common DNA and genes. These V and J calls rely on TCRdb rather than the paper's analysis. Recorded for this sample are over 500,000 distinct CDR3 sequences; 20% to 25% of them occurred a single time. The ten biggest clones cover around 0.9% of the sample.

These data also featured in a second study, about T cells expressing NK-cell markers. In that second paper, the authors write: Fewer than ten donors provided sorted CD3+CD56+NKG2C+, CD3+CD56+NKG2C- and CD3+CD56-NKG2C+ T-cell subsets, whose TCR beta-chain repertoires were profiled. Most of the eight sequenced donors were HCMV-seropositive and one was HCMV-seronegative. To restrict sorting to alphabetaTCR-expressing T cells, an anti-gammadeltaTCR antibody was added in several experiments. In six donors, the dominant CD3+CD56+NKG2C+ clonotypes ranked among the top 10 CD8+ clonotypes, making up roughly 1.0-7.0% of CD8+ T cells. Those dominant clonotypes were again the most abundant among CD3+CD56-NKG2C+ cells in a handful of donors, at 28.3-60.1%. It remained unclear whether the expanded NKG2C-expressing T cell clones were specific for HCMV antigens. The study sequenced eight donors, all healthy volunteers chosen at random: three men and five women. A commercial ELISA kit detecting HCMV-specific IgG in serum was used to determine HCMV serostatus. Reads were demultiplexed and grouped by UMI with MIGEC, and clonotypes were assembled and quantified with MiTCR. To exclude erroneous sequences, only TCR cDNA sequences supported by at least two reads were retained. The tcR package was used for downstream repertoire analysis, and clonotypes were matched across fractions by CDR3 nucleotide sequence plus V segment. VDJmatch was used to annotate antigen specificity against VDJdb, with one amino acid substitution in CDR3 allowed.

The chain employs TRBV7-8 and TRBJ1-2; no D gene can be assigned with confidence. The receptor was derived from a woman under 30 in good health. Material: CD4+ T cells sorted from blood. The nucleotide sequence reads as follows: TGTGCCAGCAGCTTAGCGAGCGGTTTGGGTGGCTACACCTTC. Translated, it gives CASSLASGLGGYTF.